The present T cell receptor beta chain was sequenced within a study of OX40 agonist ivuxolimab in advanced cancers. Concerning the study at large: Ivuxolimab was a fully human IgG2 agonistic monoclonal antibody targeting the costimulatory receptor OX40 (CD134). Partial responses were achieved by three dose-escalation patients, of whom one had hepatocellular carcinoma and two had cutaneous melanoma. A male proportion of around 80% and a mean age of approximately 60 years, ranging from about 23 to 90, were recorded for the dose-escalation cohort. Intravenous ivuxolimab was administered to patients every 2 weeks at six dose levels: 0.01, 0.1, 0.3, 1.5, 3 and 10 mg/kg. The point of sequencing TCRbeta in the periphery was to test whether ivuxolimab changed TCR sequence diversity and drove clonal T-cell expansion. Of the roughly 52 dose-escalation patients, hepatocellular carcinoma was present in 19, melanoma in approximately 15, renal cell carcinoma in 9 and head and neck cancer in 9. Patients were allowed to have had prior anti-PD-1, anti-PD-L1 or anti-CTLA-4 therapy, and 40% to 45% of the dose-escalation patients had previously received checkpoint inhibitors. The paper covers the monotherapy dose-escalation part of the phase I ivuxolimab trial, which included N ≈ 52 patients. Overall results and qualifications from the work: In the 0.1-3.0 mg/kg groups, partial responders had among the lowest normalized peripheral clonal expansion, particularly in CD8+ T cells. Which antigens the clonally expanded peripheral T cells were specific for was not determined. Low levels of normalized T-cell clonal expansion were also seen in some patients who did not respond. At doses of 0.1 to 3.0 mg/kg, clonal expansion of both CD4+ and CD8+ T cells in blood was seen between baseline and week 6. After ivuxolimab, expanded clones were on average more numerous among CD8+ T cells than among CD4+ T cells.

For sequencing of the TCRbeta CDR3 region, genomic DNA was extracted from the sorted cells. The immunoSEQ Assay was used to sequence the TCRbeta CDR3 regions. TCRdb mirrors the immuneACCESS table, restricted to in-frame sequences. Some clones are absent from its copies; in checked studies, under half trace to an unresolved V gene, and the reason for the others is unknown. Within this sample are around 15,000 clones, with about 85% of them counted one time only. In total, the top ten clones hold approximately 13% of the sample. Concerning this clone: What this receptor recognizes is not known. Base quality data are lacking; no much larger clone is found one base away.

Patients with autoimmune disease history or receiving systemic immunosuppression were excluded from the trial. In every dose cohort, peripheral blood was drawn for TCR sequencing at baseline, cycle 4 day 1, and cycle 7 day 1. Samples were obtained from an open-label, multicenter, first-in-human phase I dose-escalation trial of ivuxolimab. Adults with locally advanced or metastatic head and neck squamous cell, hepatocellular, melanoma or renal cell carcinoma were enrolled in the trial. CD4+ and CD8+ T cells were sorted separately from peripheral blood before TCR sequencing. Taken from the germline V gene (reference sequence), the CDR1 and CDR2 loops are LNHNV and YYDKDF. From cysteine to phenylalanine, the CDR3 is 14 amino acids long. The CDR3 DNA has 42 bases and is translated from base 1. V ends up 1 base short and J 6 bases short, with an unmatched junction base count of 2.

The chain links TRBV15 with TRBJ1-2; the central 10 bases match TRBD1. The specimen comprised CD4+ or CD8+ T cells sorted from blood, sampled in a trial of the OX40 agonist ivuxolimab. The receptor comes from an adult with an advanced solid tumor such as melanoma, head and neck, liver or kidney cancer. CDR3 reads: CATSRGGTGDGYTF. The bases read TGTGCCACCAGCAGAGGGGGGACAGGGGATGGCTACACCTTC.